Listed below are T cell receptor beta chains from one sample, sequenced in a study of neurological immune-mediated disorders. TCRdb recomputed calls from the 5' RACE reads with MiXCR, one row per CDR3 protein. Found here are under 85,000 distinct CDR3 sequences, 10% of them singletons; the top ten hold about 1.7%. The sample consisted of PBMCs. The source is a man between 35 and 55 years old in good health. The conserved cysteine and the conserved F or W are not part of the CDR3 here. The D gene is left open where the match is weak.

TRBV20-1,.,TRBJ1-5,SIFEGSRASNQPQH
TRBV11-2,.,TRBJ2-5,ASSLARTFDRGETQY
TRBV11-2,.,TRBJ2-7,ASSLAGYSYEQY
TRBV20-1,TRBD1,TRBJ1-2,SARQGAGWMNYGYT
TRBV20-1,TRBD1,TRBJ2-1,SARDHITGQGGNEQF
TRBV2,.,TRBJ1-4,ASSDPGDRGINEKLF
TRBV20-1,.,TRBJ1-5,SAPGGTHQPKH
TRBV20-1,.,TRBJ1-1,SAYVPGNTEAF
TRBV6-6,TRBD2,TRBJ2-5,ASSGLRLGGETQY
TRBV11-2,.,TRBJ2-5,ASSRTGYGRETQY
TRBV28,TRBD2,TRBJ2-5,ASSQRGGSETQY
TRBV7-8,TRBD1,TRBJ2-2,ASSSAPGQGTGELF
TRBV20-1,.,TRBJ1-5,SARNPEGGQPQH
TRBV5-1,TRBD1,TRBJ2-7,ASSWGTGDIHEQY
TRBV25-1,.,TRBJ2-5,ASSGFIYFPGPPRTNQETQY
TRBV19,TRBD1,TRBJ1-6,ACRDRANSPLH
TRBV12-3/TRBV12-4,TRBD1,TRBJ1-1,ASRRTGDTEAF
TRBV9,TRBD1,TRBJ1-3,ASSGTGSKLGGNTIY
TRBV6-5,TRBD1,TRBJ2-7,ASSTGTGGEQY
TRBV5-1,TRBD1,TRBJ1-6,ASSWTGANSPLH
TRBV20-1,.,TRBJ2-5,SAGDSVGTETQY
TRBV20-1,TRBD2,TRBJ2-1,SARRLAGGGSYNEQF
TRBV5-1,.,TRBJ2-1,ASSPRKQF